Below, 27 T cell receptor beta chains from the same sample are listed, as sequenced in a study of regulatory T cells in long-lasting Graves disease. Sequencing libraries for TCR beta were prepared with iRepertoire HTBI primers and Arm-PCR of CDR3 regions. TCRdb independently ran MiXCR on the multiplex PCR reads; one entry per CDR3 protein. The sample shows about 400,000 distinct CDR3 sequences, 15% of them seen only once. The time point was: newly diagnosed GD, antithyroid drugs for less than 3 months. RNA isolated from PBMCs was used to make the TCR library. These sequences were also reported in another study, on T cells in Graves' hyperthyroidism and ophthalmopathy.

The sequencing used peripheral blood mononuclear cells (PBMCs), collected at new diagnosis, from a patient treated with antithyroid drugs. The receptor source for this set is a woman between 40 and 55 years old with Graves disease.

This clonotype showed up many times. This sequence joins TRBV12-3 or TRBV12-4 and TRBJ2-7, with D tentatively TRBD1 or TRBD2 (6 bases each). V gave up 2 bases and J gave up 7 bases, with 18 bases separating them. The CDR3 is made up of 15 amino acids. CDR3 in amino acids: CASSLQEGGYGEQYF. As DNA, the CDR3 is TGTGCCAGCAGTTTACAAGAAGGGGGGTATGGTGAGCAGTACTTC.

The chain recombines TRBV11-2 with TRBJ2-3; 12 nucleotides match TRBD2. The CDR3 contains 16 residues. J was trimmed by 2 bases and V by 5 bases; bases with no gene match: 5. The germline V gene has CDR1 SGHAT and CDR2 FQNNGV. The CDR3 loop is CASSTLAGGITDTQYF. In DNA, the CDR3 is TGTGCCAGCAGCACCCTAGCGGGAGGGATCACAGATACGCAGTATTTT.

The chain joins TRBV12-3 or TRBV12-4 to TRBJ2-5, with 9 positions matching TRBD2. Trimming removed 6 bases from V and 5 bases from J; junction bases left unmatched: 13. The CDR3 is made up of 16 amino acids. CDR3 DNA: TGTGCCAGCAGCCGCCTAGCGGGATTGTACGGGGAGACCCAGTACTTC. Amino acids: CASSRLAGLYGETQYF.

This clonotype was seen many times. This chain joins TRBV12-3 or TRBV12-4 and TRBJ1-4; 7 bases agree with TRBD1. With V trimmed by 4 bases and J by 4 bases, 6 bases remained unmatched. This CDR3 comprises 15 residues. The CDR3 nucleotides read TGTGCCAGCAGTTACTTGACAGGGCTTAATGAAAAACTGTTTTTT. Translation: CASSYLTGLNEKLFF.

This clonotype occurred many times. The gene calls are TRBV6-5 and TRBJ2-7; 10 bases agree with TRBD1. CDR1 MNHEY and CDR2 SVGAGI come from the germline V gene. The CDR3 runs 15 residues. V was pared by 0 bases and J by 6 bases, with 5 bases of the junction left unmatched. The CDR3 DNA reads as TGTGCCAGCAGTTACTCGCGGACAGGGGGGGGCGAGCAGTACTTC. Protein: CASSYSRTGGGEQYF.

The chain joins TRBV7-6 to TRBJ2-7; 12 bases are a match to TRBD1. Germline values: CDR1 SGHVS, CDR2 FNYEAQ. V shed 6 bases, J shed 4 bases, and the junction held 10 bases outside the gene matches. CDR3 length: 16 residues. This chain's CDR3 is CASRAGTGGPGYEQYF. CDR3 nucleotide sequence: TGTGCCAGCAGGGCCGGGACAGGGGGCCCAGGTTACGAGCAGTACTTC.

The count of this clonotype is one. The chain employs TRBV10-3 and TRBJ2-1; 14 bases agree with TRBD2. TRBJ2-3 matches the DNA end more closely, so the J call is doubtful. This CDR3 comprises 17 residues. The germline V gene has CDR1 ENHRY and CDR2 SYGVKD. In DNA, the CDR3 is TGTGCCATCAGAGATGGGACTAGCGGGAGTCGAACAGATACGCAGTATTTT. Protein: CAIRDGTSGSRTDTQYF.

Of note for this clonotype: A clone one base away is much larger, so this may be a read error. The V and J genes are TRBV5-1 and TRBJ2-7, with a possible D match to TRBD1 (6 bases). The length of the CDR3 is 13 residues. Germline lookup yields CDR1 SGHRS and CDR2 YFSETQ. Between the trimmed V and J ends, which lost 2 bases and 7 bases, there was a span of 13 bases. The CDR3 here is CASSFRTANEQYF. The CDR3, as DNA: TGCGCCAGCAGCTTTCGGACAGCCAATGAGCAGTACTTC.

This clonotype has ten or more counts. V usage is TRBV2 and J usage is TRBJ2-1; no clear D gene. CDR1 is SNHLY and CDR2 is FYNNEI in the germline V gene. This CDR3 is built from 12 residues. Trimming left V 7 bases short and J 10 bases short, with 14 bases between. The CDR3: CASIRASPEQFF. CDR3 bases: TGTGCCAGCATAAGGGCCAGTCCGGAGCAGTTCTTC.

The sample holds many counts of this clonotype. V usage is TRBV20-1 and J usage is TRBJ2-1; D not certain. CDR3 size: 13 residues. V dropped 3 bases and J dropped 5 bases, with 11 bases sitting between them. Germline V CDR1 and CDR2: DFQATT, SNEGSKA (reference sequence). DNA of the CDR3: TGCAGTGCTAGGGAACGACCTGACAATGAGCAGTTCTTC. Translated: CSARERPDNEQFF.

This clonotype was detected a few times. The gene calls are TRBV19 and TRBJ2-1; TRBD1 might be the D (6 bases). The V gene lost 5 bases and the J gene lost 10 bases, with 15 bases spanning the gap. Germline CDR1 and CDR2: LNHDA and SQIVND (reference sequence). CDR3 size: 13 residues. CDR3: CASSQTPTGEQFF. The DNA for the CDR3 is TGTGCCAGTAGTCAGACTCCCACAGGGGAGCAGTTCTTC.

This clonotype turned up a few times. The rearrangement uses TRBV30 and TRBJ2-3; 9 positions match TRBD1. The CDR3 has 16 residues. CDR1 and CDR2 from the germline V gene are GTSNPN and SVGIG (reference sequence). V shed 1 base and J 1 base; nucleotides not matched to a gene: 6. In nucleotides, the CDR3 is TGTGCCTGGAGTGCCTGGGGACAGGGTGGCACAGATACGCAGTATTTT. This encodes CAWSAWGQGGTDTQYF.

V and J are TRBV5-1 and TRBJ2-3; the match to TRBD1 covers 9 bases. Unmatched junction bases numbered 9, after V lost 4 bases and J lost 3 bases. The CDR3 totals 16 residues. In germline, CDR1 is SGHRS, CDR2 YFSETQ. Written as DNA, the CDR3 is TGCGCCAGCAGCCCACAGAGTGGACAGGGGACAGATACGCAGTATTTT. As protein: CASSPQSGQGTDTQYF.

The CDR3 here is CASTLGSSTDTQYF. CDR3 bases: TGTGCCAGCACCCTGGGATCCAGCACAGATACGCAGTATTTT. The chain uses TRBV7-8 and TRBJ2-3; D not resolved. The V end was cut by 7 bases, the J end by 0 bases, with 11 bases between. The germline gives CDR1 SGHVS, CDR2 FQNEAQ. CDR3 size: 14 residues.

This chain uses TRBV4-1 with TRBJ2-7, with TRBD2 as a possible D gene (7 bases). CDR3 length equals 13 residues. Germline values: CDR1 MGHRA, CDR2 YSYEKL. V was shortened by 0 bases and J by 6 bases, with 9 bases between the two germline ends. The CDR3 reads CASSQDGGAEQYF. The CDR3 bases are TGCGCCAGCAGCCAAGATGGGGGGGCCGAGCAGTACTTC.

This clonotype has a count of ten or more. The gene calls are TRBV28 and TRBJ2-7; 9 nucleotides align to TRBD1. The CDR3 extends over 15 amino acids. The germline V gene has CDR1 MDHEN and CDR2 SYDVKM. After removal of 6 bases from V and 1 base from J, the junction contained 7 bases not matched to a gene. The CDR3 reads CASSRDRDYSYEQYF. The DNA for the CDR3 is TGTGCCAGCAGCCGGGACAGGGACTATTCCTACGAGCAGTACTTC.

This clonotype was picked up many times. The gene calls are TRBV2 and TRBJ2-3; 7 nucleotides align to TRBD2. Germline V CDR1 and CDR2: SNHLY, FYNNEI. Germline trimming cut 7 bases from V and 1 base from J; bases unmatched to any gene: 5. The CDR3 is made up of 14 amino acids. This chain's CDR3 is CASTKTSRTDTQYF. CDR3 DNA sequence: TGTGCCAGCACTAAGACTAGCCGCACAGATACGCAGTATTTT.

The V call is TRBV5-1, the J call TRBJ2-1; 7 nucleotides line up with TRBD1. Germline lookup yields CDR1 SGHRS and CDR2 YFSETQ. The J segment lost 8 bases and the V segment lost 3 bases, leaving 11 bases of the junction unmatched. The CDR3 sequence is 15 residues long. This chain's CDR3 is CASSYRQGVRDEQFF. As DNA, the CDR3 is TGCGCCAGCAGCTATCGACAGGGCGTACGGGATGAGCAGTTCTTC.

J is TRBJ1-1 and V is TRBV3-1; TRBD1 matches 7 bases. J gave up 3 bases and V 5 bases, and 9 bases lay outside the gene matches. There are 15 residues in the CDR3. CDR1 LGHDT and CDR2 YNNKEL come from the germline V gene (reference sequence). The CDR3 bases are TGTGCCAGCAGCTTACAGGGGTTTGAGGACACTGAAGCTTTCTTT. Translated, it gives CASSLQGFEDTEAFF.

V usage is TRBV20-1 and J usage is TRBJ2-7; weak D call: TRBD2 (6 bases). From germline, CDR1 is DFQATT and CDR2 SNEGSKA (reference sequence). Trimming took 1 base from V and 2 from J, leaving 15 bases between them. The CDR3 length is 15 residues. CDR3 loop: CSARGLGTPAYEQYF. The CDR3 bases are TGCAGTGCTAGAGGGCTGGGGACTCCGGCCTACGAGCAGTACTTC.

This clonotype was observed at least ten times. The CDR3 nucleotides read TGTGCCAGCAGCTTGGCCAGGCACCCTAGCGGGCCCTCCTACGAGCAGTACTTC. The encoded protein is CASSLARHPSGPSYEQYF. The chain uses TRBV5-6 and TRBJ2-7; 8 bases line up with TRBD2. V was clipped by 0 bases and J by 0 bases; unmatched bases: 11. CDR1 and CDR2 from the germline V gene are SGHDT and YYEEEE. This CDR3 contains 18 residues.

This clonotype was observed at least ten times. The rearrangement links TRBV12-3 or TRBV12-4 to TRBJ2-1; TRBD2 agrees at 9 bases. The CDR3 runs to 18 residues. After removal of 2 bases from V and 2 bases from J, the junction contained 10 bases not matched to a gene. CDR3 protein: CASSLYGGLAVAYNEQFF. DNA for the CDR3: TGTGCCAGCAGTTTATACGGGGGACTAGCCGTAGCCTACAATGAGCAGTTCTTC.

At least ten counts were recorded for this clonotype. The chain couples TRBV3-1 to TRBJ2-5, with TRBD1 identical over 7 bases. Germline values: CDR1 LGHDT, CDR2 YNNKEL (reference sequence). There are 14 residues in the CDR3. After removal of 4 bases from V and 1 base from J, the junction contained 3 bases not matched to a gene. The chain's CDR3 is CASSRDRAQETQYF. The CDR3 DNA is TGTGCCAGCAGCCGAGACAGGGCCCAAGAGACCCAGTACTTC.

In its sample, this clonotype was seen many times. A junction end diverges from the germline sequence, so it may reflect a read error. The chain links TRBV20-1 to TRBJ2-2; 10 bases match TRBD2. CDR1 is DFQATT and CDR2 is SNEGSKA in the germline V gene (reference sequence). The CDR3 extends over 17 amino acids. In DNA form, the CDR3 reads TGCAGTGCCAGAGGGGTTAGCGGGAGGACGAACACCGGGGAGCTGTTTTTT. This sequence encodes CSARGVSGRTNTGELFF.

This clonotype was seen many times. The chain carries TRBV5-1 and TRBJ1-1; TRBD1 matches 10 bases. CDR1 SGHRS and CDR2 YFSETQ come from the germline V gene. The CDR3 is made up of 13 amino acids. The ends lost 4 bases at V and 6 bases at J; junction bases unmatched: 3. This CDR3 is CASSVDRGAEAFF. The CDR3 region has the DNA TGCGCCAGCAGCGTGGACAGGGGGGCTGAAGCTTTCTTT.

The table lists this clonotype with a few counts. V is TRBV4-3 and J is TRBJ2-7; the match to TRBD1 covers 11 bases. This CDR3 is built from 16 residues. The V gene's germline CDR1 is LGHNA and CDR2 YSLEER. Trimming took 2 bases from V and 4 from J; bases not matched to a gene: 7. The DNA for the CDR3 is TGCGCCAGCAGCCAATTCCCGGGACAGGGGGAATACGAGCAGTACTTC. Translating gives CASSQFPGQGEYEQYF.

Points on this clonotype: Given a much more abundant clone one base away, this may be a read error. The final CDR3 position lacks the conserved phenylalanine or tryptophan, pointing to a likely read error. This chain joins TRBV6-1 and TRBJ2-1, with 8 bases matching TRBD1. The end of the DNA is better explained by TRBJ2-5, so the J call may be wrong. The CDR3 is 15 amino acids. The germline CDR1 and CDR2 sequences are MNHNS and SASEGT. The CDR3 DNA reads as TGTGCCAGCAGCCCCGGACAGGGTGGGCAAGAGACCCAGTACCTC. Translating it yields CASSPGQGGQETQYL.